This TCR beta chain is from a study of T cells after yellow fever vaccination. Study-level points and caveats: Weaker overall was a secondary response that nonetheless peaked faster, on day 5 versus 15.

Each CDR3 protein gets one entry after TCRdb re-called the 5' RACE reads with MiXCR. The repertoire has fewer than 400,000 distinct CDR3 sequences, about 11% of them found once; the top ten carry about 3%. This clonotype was seen ten or more times. As yet, its antigen is unknown. The sequence came from a man aged 18 to 29 who received the YFV17D yellow fever vaccine. The material sequenced was CD4+ T cells sorted from PBMCs, taken 45 days after the yellow fever booster vaccination.

The CDR3 bases are TGTGCCAGCAGCTTGCACACCGGGGAGCTGTTTTTT. Translated, it gives CASSLHTGELFF. The chain couples TRBV5-6 to TRBJ2-2; no firm D call. Germline CDR1 reads SGHDT; CDR2 reads YYEEEE. The CDR3 totals 12 residues. Trimming took 1 base from V and 3 from J, leaving 1 base between them.